This T cell receptor beta chain was sequenced in a study of T cells in Graves' hyperthyroidism and ophthalmopathy. Notes on the study in general: Most thyroid clonotypes expanded above 0.001 were also detected in blood. From stable hyperthyroidism, ophthalmopathy was separated by a 13 V-J model. The model predicted ophthalmopathy a median about 6.6 months before onset.

A word on this clonotype: Its antigen remains unknown.

What was amplified from RNA transcripts were TCR beta CDR3 regions. TCR CDR3 underwent first-round RT-PCR with the HTBI primer set. TCRdb recomputed calls from the multiplex PCR reads with MiXCR, one row per CDR3 protein. This table holds around 580,000 distinct CDR3 sequences, about half found once. The germline V gene encodes CDR1 SQVTM and CDR2 ANQGSEA. V lost 6 bases to trimming and J lost 2 bases; unmatched junction nucleotides: 11. CDR3 length: 17 amino acids. Stable hyperthyroidism: no ophthalmopathy progression over 18 months of follow-up. The J gene is TRBJ2-6, the V gene TRBV29-1, with 9 bases fitting TRBD1. The receptor comes from a woman between 18 and 30 years old with Graves' hyperthyroidism. Material for sequencing was peripheral blood or thyroid tissue (not recorded which). CDR3 DNA: TGCAGCGTCCGACAGGGGGGTGGGGGAGCTGGGGCCAACGTCCTGACTTTC. This translates into CSVRQGGGGAGANVLTF.